This T cell receptor beta chain was sequenced for a study of T cell clones after liver transplantation. Study-level points and caveats: A larger donor-reactive than third-party decline suggested partial antigen-specific deletion.

V was shortened by 5 bases and J by 9 bases, with 11 bases between the two germline ends. The germline CDR1 and CDR2 sequences are SGHAT and FQNNGV. CDR3 length: 12 amino acids. Data came from immunoSEQ multiplex PCR; TCRdb stores just in-frame clones and leaves some out. The sample has about 71,000 clones, roughly 80% seen once. Note on this clone: The antigen is not known.

The sequence was obtained from a human patient who received a liver transplant. Some of these T cells may belong to the graft donor. The sample in question was CD4+ T cells from blood, obtained 12 months after liver transplant. V and J are TRBV11-2 and TRBJ1-3; D is uncertain. The DNA of the CDR3 is TGTGCCAGCAGCCCAAACAAAGGCACCATATATTTT. Amino acids: CASSPNKGTIYF.